This TCR beta chain was profiled in a study of persistence of HIV-infected CD4 T cells. The libraries were made with immunoSEQ version 4 in survey mode. TCRdb's copy holds only in-frame clones and misses some; the assay was immunoSEQ multiplex PCR. Of some 13,000 clones listed, approximately 68% are singletons. The V gene's germline CDR1 is MNHEY and CDR2 SVGEGT. CDR3 length equals 14 residues. Trimming shortened V by 4 bases and J by 6 bases, and 13 bases separated the two germline ends. Concerning this clone: Its target is not known.

The stimulus was an HIV-1 Gag 15-mer peptide pool, around 1.1 ug/peptide/mL. Sorting of responding CD4+ T cells relied on upregulated CD40 ligand together with CD69. The rearrangement uses TRBV6-2 or TRBV6-3 and TRBJ2-1; D might be TRBD2 (5 bases). The TCR originated in an adult man with HIV who was CMV-seropositive. The sample was CD4+ T cells sorted from PBMCs after roughly 18-hour stimulation, taken from a patient who received antiretroviral therapy. In nucleotides, the CDR3 is TGTGCCAGCAGTTCGGTAGCGACGTCCAATGAGCAGTTCTTC. It encodes CASSSVATSNEQFF.